Here is one T cell receptor beta chain with its context. Its antigen is as yet unknown. This sample was taken from a study of identical twins. Points from the study as a whole: Recombination models fit unrelated individuals' TCR alpha sharing but underestimated twins'. For out-of-frame alpha sequences shared by twins, low generation probability was in excess.

Germline lookup yields CDR1 ENHRY and CDR2 SYGVKD. The CDR3 extends over 16 amino acids. The trim removed 7 bases at V and 6 bases at J, leaving 12 bases unmatched. Healthy Caucasians made up all donors. With template switching, a universal primer site was added, and the cDNA carried unique molecular identifiers. TCRdb used MiXCR to reprocess the 5' RACE reads, holding one entry per CDR3 protein. The repertoire holds hundreds of thousands of distinct CDR3 sequences, 9.4% seen once, with 5% to 6.5% in the top ten. The sample was memory (CD45RO+) T cells sorted from blood. This TCR was recovered from a woman younger than 30 in good health. The V gene is TRBV10-3, the J gene TRBJ2-1; TRBD2 matches at 10 bases. CDR3 sequence: CAIMGPASGRGNEQFF. For the CDR3, the DNA is TGTGCCATCATGGGGCCGGCGAGCGGGAGGGGCAATGAGCAGTTCTTC.